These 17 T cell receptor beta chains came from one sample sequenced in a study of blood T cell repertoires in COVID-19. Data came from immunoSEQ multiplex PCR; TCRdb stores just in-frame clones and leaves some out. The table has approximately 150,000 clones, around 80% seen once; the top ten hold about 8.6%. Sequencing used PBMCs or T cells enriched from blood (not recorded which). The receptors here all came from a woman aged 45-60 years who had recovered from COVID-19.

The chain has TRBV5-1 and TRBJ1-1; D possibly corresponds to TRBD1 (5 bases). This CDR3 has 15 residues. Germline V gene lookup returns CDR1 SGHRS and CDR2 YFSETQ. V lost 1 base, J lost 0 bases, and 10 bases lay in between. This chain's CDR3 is CASSLTGSLNTEAFF. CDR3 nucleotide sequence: TGCGCCAGCAGCTTGACAGGCAGCCTGAACACTGAAGCTTTCTTT.

DNA of the CDR3: TGCGCCAGCAGCTTGCTGGGACACAACTATGGCTACACCTTC. Protein: CASSLLGHNYGYTF. The V call is TRBV5-1, the J call TRBJ1-2, with a possible D match to TRBD1 (6 bases). CDR1 SGHRS and CDR2 YFSETQ come from the germline V gene. V was clipped by 1 base and J by 2 bases, with 9 bases between them. This CDR3 contains 14 residues.

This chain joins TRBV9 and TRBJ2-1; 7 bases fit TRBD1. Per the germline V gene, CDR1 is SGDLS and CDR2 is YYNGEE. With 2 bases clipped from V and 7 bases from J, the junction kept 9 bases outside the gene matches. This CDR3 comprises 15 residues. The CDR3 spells CASSVGPLQGNEQFF. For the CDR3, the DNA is TGTGCCAGCAGCGTGGGACCCTTACAGGGGAATGAGCAGTTCTTC.

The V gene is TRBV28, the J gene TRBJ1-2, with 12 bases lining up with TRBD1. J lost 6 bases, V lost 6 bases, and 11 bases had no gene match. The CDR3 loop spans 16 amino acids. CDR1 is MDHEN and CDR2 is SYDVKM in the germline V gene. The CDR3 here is CASRLNPGQGADGYTF. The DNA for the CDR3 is TGTGCCAGCAGACTCAATCCGGGACAGGGGGCGGATGGCTACACCTTC.

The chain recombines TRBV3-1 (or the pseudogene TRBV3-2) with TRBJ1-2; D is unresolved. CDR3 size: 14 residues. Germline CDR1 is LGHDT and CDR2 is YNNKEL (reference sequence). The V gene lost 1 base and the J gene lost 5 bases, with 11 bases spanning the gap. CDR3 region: CASSQVSSPYGYTF. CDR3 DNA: TGTGCCAGCAGCCAAGTGAGTTCCCCGTATGGCTACACCTTC.

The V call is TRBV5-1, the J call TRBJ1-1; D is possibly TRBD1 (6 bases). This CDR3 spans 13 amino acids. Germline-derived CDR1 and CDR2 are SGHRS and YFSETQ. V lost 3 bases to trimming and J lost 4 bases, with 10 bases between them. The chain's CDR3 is CASSSGQLTEAFF. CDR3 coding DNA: TGCGCCAGCAGCTCTGGACAGCTCACTGAAGCTTTCTTT.

CDR3 sequence reads: CAGRGEPTGELFF. The CDR3 DNA sequence: TGTGCCGGGCGGGGCGAACCCACCGGGGAGCTGTTTTTT. This rearrangement joins TRBV2 to TRBJ2-2, with D tentatively TRBD2 (6 bases). V shed 11 bases and J shed 4 bases, with 14 bases lying between them. The CDR3 has 13 residues. Germline assignment: CDR1 SNHLY and CDR2 FYNNEI.

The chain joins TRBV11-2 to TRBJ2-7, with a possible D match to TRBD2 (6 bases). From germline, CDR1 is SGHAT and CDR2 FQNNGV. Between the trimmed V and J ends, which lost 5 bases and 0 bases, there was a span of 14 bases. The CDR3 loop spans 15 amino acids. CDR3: CASSTGTGSSYEQYF. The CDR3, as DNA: TGTGCCAGCAGCACGGGGACTGGAAGCTCCTACGAGCAGTACTTC.

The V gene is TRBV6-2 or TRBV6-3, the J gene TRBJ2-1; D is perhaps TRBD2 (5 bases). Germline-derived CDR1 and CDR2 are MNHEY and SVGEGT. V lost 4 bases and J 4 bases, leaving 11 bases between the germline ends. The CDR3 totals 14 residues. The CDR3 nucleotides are TGTGCCAGCAGTTCGACTAACGAATACAATGAGCAGTTCTTC. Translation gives CASSSTNEYNEQFF.

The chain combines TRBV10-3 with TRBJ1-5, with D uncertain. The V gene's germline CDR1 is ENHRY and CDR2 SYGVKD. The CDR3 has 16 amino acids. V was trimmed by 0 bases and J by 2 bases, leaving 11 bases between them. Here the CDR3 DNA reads TGTGCCATCAGTGAGTCCGAGGGTTGGGGCAATCAGCCCCAGCATTTT. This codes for CAISESEGWGNQPQHF.

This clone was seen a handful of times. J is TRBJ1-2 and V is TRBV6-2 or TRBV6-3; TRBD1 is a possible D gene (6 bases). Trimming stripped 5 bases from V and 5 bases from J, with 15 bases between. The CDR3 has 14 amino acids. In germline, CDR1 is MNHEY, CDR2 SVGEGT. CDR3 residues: CASSRRQRGYGYTF. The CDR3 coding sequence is TGTGCCAGCAGTCGGAGGCAGAGGGGGTATGGCTACACCTTC.

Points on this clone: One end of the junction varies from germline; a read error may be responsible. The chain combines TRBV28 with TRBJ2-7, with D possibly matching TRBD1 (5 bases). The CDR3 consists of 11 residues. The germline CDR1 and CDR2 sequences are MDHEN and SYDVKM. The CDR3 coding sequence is TGTGCCAGCAGTTTGGGGCAGCATGTGGACTTC. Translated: CASSLGQHVDF.

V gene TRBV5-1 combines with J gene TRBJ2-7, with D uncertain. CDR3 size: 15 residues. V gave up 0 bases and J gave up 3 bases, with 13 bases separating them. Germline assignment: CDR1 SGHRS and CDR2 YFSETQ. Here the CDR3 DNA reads TGCGCCAGCAGCTTGGTACCAGACTCTAACTACGAGCAGTACTTC. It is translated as CASSLVPDSNYEQYF.

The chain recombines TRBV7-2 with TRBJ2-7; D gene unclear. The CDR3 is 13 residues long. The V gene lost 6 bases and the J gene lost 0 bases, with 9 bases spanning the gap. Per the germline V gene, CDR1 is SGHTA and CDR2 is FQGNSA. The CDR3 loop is CASSSRISYEQYF. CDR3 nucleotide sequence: TGTGCCAGCAGTTCTAGAATCTCCTACGAGCAGTACTTC.

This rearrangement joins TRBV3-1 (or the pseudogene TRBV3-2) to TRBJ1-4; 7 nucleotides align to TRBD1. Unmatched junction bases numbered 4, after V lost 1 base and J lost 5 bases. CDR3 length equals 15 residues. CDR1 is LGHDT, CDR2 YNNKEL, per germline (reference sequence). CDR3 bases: TGTGCCAGCAGCCAAGGGGACAGCTTGAATGAAAAACTGTTTTTT. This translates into CASSQGDSLNEKLFF.

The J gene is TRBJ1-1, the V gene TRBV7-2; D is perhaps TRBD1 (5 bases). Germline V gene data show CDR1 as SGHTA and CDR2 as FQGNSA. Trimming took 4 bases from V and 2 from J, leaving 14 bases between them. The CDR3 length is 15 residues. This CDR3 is CASSSFPTVNTEAFF. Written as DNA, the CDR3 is TGTGCCAGCAGCTCCTTTCCGACAGTTAACACTGAAGCTTTCTTT.

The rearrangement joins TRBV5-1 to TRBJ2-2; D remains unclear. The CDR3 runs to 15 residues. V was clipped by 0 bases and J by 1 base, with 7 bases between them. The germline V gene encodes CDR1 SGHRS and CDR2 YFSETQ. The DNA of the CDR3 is TGCGCCAGCAGCTTGGATCCCCAGAACACCGGGGAGCTGTTTTTT. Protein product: CASSLDPQNTGELFF. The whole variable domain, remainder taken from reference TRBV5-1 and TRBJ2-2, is KAGVTQTPRYLIKTRGQQVTLSCSPISGHRSVSWYQQTPGQGLQFLFEYFSETQRNKGNFPGRFSGRQFSNSRSEMNVSTLELGDSALYLCASSLDPQNTGELFFGEGSRLTVL.